The 9 T cell receptor beta chains below come from one sample, sequenced in a study of blood T cell repertoires in COVID-19. Data came from immunoSEQ multiplex PCR; TCRdb stores just in-frame clones and leaves some out. The sample lists around 170,000 clones, around 86% seen once, with 0.45% to 0.6% in the top ten. Sequenced material: peripheral blood. These receptors were collected from a man in his 60s with COVID-19, enrolled during active disease.

V usage is TRBV5-1 and J usage is TRBJ2-3; tentative D call: TRBD2 (5 bases). The length of the CDR3 is 16 residues. V shed 3 bases and J shed 4 bases, with 18 bases lying between them. Looked up from germline, CDR1 is SGHRS and CDR2 is YFSETQ. CDR3 DNA: TGCGCCAGCAGCTCGAGATCTACCGGGAAGGCAGATACGCAGTATTTT. Protein: CASSSRSTGKADTQYF.

The rearrangement links TRBV12-5 to TRBJ1-2; 9 nucleotides match TRBD1. Germline-derived CDR1 and CDR2 are LGHNT and FRNRAP. The CDR3 sequence is 15 residues long. Losses at the gene ends were 1 base for V and 4 bases for J; bases not matched to a gene: 4. The CDR3 reads CASGLDRGQLYGYTF. The CDR3 region has the DNA TGTGCTAGTGGTTTGGACAGGGGGCAGCTCTATGGCTACACCTTC.

This chain joins TRBV7-2 and TRBJ2-5, with 10 bases aligning to TRBD2. The germline CDR1 and CDR2 sequences are SGHTA and FQGNSA. Trimming cost V 5 bases and J 5 bases; bases outside gene matches: 11. The CDR3 loop spans 16 amino acids. CDR3 bases: TGTGCCAGCAGCCCCACGACAGCGGGGGGGAGGGAGACCCAGTACTTC. Amino acids: CASSPTTAGGRETQYF. The variable domain in full, with the rest retrieved from reference TRBV7-2 and TRBJ2-5, is GAGVSQSPSNKVTEKGKDVELRCDPISGHTALYWYRQSLGQGLEFLIYFQGNSAPDKSGLPSDRFSAERTGGSVSTLTIQRTQQEDSAVYLCASSPTTAGGRETQYFGPGTRLLVL.

The J gene is TRBJ2-2, the V gene TRBV7-6; TRBD2 might be the D (7 bases). This CDR3 region has 16 residues. CDR1 and CDR2 from the germline V gene are SGHVS and FNYEAQ. Trimming stripped 1 base from V and 5 bases from J, with 14 bases between. Here the CDR3 reads CASSLGGRGGTGELFF. CDR3 nucleotide sequence: TGTGCCAGCAGCTTAGGTGGCAGGGGAGGGACCGGGGAGCTGTTTTTT.

V usage is TRBV5-1 and J usage is TRBJ2-7; a possible D gene is TRBD1 (5 bases). Looked up from germline, CDR1 is SGHRS and CDR2 is YFSETQ. This CDR3 has 14 amino acids. V dropped 0 bases and J dropped 5 bases, with 12 bases sitting between them. CDR3: CASSLAAGKNEQYF. CDR3 DNA: TGCGCCAGCAGCTTGGCCGCAGGGAAAAACGAGCAGTACTTC.

The V call is TRBV5-1, the J call TRBJ2-1, with D tentatively TRBD1 (6 bases). Trimming cost V 3 bases and J 9 bases, with 16 bases left between them. Germline CDR1 is SGHRS and CDR2 is YFSETQ. The CDR3 is 14 residues long. This CDR3 reads CASSSDPGVSEQFF. CDR3 nucleotide sequence: TGCGCCAGCAGCTCGGACCCAGGGGTGAGTGAGCAGTTCTTC.

This chain uses TRBV6-5 with TRBJ2-5; D may be TRBD1 (5 bases). Between the trimmed V and J ends, which lost 8 bases and 1 base, there was a span of 11 bases. The CDR3 is 13 amino acids. Germline assignment: CDR1 MNHEY and CDR2 SVGAGI. CDR3 amino acids: CASGRQFQETQYF. The CDR3, as DNA: TGTGCCAGCGGGCGACAGTTCCAAGAGACCCAGTACTTC.

V is TRBV18 and J is TRBJ1-3; 7 nucleotides agree with TRBD1. V lost 4 bases to trimming and J lost 4 bases; unmatched junction nucleotides: 4. The CDR3 consists of 14 residues. Germline V gene sequence: CDR1 KGHSH, CDR2 LQKENI. As DNA, the CDR3 is TGTGCCAGCTCACGACAGGGCCAAGGAAACACCATATATTTT. Its protein is CASSRQGQGNTIYF.

The chain joins TRBV28 to TRBJ1-2, with D perhaps TRBD1 (6 bases). Trimming pared 4 bases from V and 3 bases from J, leaving 15 bases between. This CDR3 spans 15 amino acids. Germline V gene sequence: CDR1 MDHEN, CDR2 SYDVKM. The CDR3 sequence is CASSSNQGSDYGYTF. The CDR3 DNA sequence: TGTGCCAGCAGTTCAAATCAGGGGAGCGACTATGGCTACACCTTC.